The rows below give T cell receptor beta chains drawn from one sample of a study of identical twins. TCRdb independently ran MiXCR on the 5' RACE reads; one entry per CDR3 protein. In the table there are 500,000 to 650,000 distinct CDR3 sequences, 20% to 25% of which are singletons. The same data also went into a second study, on yellow fever vaccine responses in identical twins.

Sequencing was done on a sample of CD4+ T cells sorted from blood. Receptor source: a woman in her late teens or twenties in good health. Both conserved end residues are part of each CDR3. Fields, in order: V gene, D gene, clone size, J gene, CDR3 protein, CDR3 DNA. D genes are given only for firm matches. The size of a clone is reported for some rows only, either as once, few or many, or as a class for expanded clones.

V: TRBV5-8
D: -
size: -
J: TRBJ1-5
CDR3: CASSLVSTGFFGQPQHF
DNA: TGTGCCAGCAGCTTGGTTTCTACAGGGTTCTTTGGTCAGCCCCAGCATTTT

V: TRBV28
D: -
size: -
J: TRBJ1-5
CDR3: CASSWVGEPQHF
DNA: TGTGCCAGCAGTTGGGTGGGGGAGCCCCAGCATTTT

V: TRBV10-3
D: TRBD2
size: -
J: TRBJ2-1
CDR3: CAISDSGGPNNEQFF
DNA: TGTGCCATCAGCGATAGCGGGGGGCCAAACAATGAGCAGTTCTTC

V: TRBV4-1
D: -
size: few
J: TRBJ2-3
CDR3: CASSPSWDTQYF
DNA: TGCGCCAGCAGCCCGTCTTGGGATACGCAGTATTTT

V: TRBV20-1
D: -
size: few
J: TRBJ1-2
CDR3: CSARGVGGYGYTF
DNA: TGCAGTGCTAGAGGGGTTGGTGGCTATGGCTACACCTTC

V: TRBV5-1
D: -
size: few
J: TRBJ2-1
CDR3: CASSVLESSYNEQFF
DNA: TGCGCCAGCAGTGTTTTGGAGAGCTCCTACAATGAGCAGTTCTTC

V: TRBV7-3
D: TRBD2
size: -
J: TRBJ2-3
CDR3: CASSLTPGGRNTQYF
DNA: TGTGCCAGCAGCTTAACCCCGGGAGGGCGGAATACGCAGTATTTT

V: TRBV20-1
D: -
size: few
J: TRBJ1-1
CDR3: CSASPMAGVLTEAFF
DNA: TGCAGTGCTAGTCCCATGGCGGGGGTGCTCACTGAAGCTTTCTTT

V: TRBV19
D: -
size: -
J: TRBJ2-2
CDR3: CASKVPGELFF
DNA: TGTGCCAGTAAGGTACCCGGGGAGCTGTTTTTT

V: TRBV10-3
D: TRBD1
size: few
J: TRBJ2-7
CDR3: CAISSGTGAYEQYF
DNA: TGTGCCATCAGTTCCGGGACAGGGGCGTATGAGCAGTACTTC

V: TRBV12-5
D: -
size: few
J: TRBJ2-5
CDR3: CASGIGLGETQYF
DNA: TGTGCTAGTGGCATAGGACTGGGAGAGACCCAGTACTTC

V: TRBV6-1
D: -
size: few
J: TRBJ1-2
CDR3: CASKPRPETYGYTF
DNA: TGTGCCAGCAAACCCAGACCGGAGACCTATGGCTACACCTTC

V: TRBV20-1
D: TRBD1
size: few
J: TRBJ1-2
CDR3: CSASHPGGYTF
DNA: TGCAGTGCTAGTCATCCAGGGGGATACACCTTC

V: TRBV12-3/TRBV12-4
D: TRBD2
size: -
J: TRBJ2-3
CDR3: CASIPSGRVTDTQYF
DNA: TGTGCCAGCATCCCTAGCGGGAGAGTCACAGATACGCAGTATTTT

V: TRBV18
D: -
size: -
J: TRBJ1-5
CDR3: CASEGNNQPQHF
DNA: TGTGCCAGTGAGGGAAACAATCAGCCCCAGCATTTT

V: TRBV5-5
D: -
size: -
J: TRBJ2-7
CDR3: CASSSVGVSNEQYF
DNA: TGTGCCAGCAGCTCAGTCGGGGTTTCCAACGAGCAGTACTTC

V: TRBV12-3/TRBV12-4
D: TRBD2
size: many
J: TRBJ2-7
CDR3: CASSPTSGSVYEQYF
DNA: TGTGCCAGCAGCCCGACTAGCGGGAGTGTCTACGAGCAGTACTTC

V: TRBV20-1
D: TRBD1
size: many
J: TRBJ1-1
CDR3: CSARQGATLKNTEAFF
DNA: TGCAGTGCTAGACAGGGGGCCACTTTAAAGAACACTGAAGCTTTCTTT

V: TRBV27
D: TRBD1
size: few
J: TRBJ1-4
CDR3: CASSPGQAQREKLFF
DNA: TGTGCCAGCAGTCCGGGACAGGCCCAGAGGGAAAAACTGTTTTTT

V: TRBV4-1
D: -
size: -
J: TRBJ2-1
CDR3: CASSQDKWVGADEQFF
DNA: TGCGCCAGCAGCCAAGATAAGTGGGTGGGGGCGGATGAGCAGTTCTTC

V: TRBV7-6
D: TRBD1
size: few
J: TRBJ1-1
CDR3: CASSTRQGGTSEAFF
DNA: TGTGCCAGCAGCACCCGACAGGGGGGTACGTCTGAAGCTTTCTTT

V: TRBV5-4
D: TRBD2
size: -
J: TRBJ2-5
CDR3: CASSLRLAVQETQYF
DNA: TGTGCCAGCAGCTTGAGACTAGCGGTCCAAGAGACCCAGTACTTC

V: TRBV20-1
D: -
size: -
J: TRBJ2-5
CDR3: CSARPPGKGETQYF
DNA: TGCAGTGCTAGACCCCCTGGGAAGGGGGAGACCCAGTACTTC

V: TRBV19
D: -
size: -
J: TRBJ1-3
CDR3: CASSLGLSSGNTIYF
DNA: TGTGCCAGTAGTCTAGGACTGAGCTCTGGAAACACCATATATTTT

V: TRBV12-5
D: -
size: -
J: TRBJ2-2
CDR3: CASGLVPGHTNTGELFF
DNA: TGTGCTAGTGGTTTGGTACCCGGACATACGAACACCGGGGAGCTGTTTTTT

V: TRBV5-1
D: TRBD1
size: -
J: TRBJ1-6
CDR3: CASSHRGGESPLHF
DNA: TGCGCCAGCAGCCACCGAGGGGGCGAATCACCCCTCCACTTT

V: TRBV20-1
D: -
size: once
J: TRBJ1-6
CDR3: CSARWSPLHF
DNA: TGCAGTGCTAGGTGGTCACCCCTCCACTTT

V: TRBV5-5
D: TRBD2
size: few
J: TRBJ2-1
CDR3: CASSPTSGKSTNEQFF
DNA: TGTGCCAGCAGCCCCACTAGCGGAAAAAGCACAAATGAGCAGTTCTTC

V: TRBV18
D: -
size: few
J: TRBJ1-2
CDR3: CASSPGANYGYTF
DNA: TGTGCCAGCTCACCAGGGGCCAACTATGGCTACACCTTC

V: TRBV9
D: -
size: few
J: TRBJ1-3
CDR3: CASSDGGYGNTIYF
DNA: TGTGCCAGCAGCGACGGGGGATATGGAAACACCATATATTTT

V: TRBV12-3/TRBV12-4
D: TRBD1
size: -
J: TRBJ2-1
CDR3: CASRGTENNEQFF
DNA: TGTGCCAGCAGAGGGACAGAGAACAATGAGCAGTTCTTC

V: TRBV7-6
D: TRBD1
size: -
J: TRBJ1-2
CDR3: CASSLGQGSSYGYTF
DNA: TGTGCCAGCAGCCTGGGACAGGGATCTAGTTATGGCTACACCTTC

V: TRBV28
D: -
size: -
J: TRBJ2-5
CDR3: CASQPKQGCQETQYF
DNA: TGTGCCAGTCAGCCCAAACAGGGTTGCCAAGAGACCCAGTACTTC

V: TRBV24-1
D: -
size: few
J: TRBJ2-7
CDR3: CATSRRGSDEQYF
DNA: TGTGCCACCAGTCGTAGGGGGAGCGACGAGCAGTACTTC

V: TRBV29-1
D: -
size: few
J: TRBJ1-5
CDR3: CSVGGGPNQPQHF
DNA: TGCAGCGTTGGAGGTGGACCCAATCAGCCCCAGCATTTT

V: TRBV20-1
D: TRBD2
size: -
J: TRBJ2-7
CDR3: CCASSTWGEGGSPYEQYF
DNA: TGCTGTGCTAGCAGTACCTGGGGGGAGGGTGGGAGCCCCTACGAGCAGTACTTC

V: TRBV6-2/TRBV6-3
D: TRBD2
size: -
J: TRBJ2-3
CDR3: CASSWRESVDTQYF
DNA: TGTGCCAGCAGTTGGCGGGAGAGTGTGGATACGCAGTATTTT

V: TRBV4-1
D: -
size: few
J: TRBJ2-3
CDR3: CANSLQRIDTQYF
DNA: TGCGCCAACAGTCTACAGCGTATAGATACGCAGTATTTT

V: TRBV12-3/TRBV12-4
D: TRBD2
size: -
J: TRBJ2-3
CDR3: CASSFSGLAGADTQYF
DNA: TGTGCCAGCAGTTTTTCCGGACTAGCGGGAGCAGATACGCAGTATTTT

V: TRBV7-2
D: TRBD1
size: -
J: TRBJ1-4
CDR3: CASSSQTGGIEKLFF
DNA: TGTGCCAGCAGCTCCCAGACAGGGGGCATTGAAAAACTGTTTTTT

V: TRBV7-6
D: -
size: many
J: TRBJ1-5
CDR3: CASSLGTDQPQHF
DNA: TGTGCCAGCAGCTTAGGTACAGATCAGCCCCAGCATTTT

V: TRBV5-1
D: -
size: few
J: TRBJ2-3
CDR3: CASSLANSDTQYF
DNA: TGCGCCAGCAGTCTAGCGAATTCGGATACGCAGTATTTT